The clone carrying this TCR beta chain came up a few times. The antigen remains unidentified. This CDR3 comprises 14 residues. The germline V gene has CDR1 SGHAT and CDR2 FQNNGV. V was cut by 2 bases and J by 8 bases, with 12 bases left in between. Healthy Caucasians supplied all donations. The source of the sample is a study of identical twins. Findings and caveats of the study: There were fewer insertions in abundant cord blood beta clonotypes, but memory repertoires showed no such pattern. Analyses of zero insertions could be partly confounded by invariant MAIT and iNKT cells.

TCRdb passed the 5' RACE reads through MiXCR, listing each CDR3 protein once. Of under 250,000 distinct CDR3 sequences listed, about 7.5% are singletons. The sample also formed part of further work on yellow fever vaccine responses in identical twins.

This clonotype originated in a woman between 18 and 29 years old in good health. The specimen was memory (CD45RO+) T cells sorted from blood. The genes are TRBV11-2 and TRBJ1-4; D is perhaps TRBD1 (6 bases). CDR3 amino acids: CASSLLQGSEKLFF. CDR3 coding DNA: TGTGCCAGCAGCTTACTACAGGGCAGCGAAAAACTGTTTTTT.